This note documents a single T cell receptor (beta chain) sequence. Its matching antigen is unknown. PCR employed 60 Vbeta and 13 Jbeta primers. Clones were sequenced by immunoSEQ multiplex PCR, and TCRdb holds only the in-frame ones, with some missing. The sample records 150,000 to 200,000 clones, around 77% being singletons. This specimen belongs to a study of cytomegalovirus exposure and HLA in healthy donors. Whole-study context: Findings of an earlier analysis included around 100 million unique TCR beta sequences from roughly 180 million T cells.

Germline loops: CDR1 LNHDA, CDR2 SQIVND (reference sequence). This CDR3 has 13 amino acids. V shed 4 bases and J shed 5 bases, with 11 bases lying between them. Study results and limitations: The study reported that TCR beta sequences accurately predicted HLA-A and HLA-B alleles in most subjects.

The sequence was obtained from a man aged 60 to 69 in good health and CMV-seronegative. This chain links TRBV19 with TRBJ1-1; D gene unclear. The sample consisted of PBMCs. The chain's CDR3 is CASSSRTDTEAFF. The CDR3 region has the DNA TGTGCCAGTAGTAGCAGAACCGATACTGAAGCTTTCTTT.